This T cell receptor (beta chain) derives from a study of tumor-infiltrating lymphocytes in primary liver carcinoma. Study overall: Productive TCRbeta read yields ran from roughly 3.6 to 7.1 million per sample and were similar between tissues. Whole-study findings and limits: The study found a significantly higher top-250-clone fraction in tumors than in blood (p = 0.039). Tumor-adjacent and tumor-blood pairs shared a smaller degree of overlap than tumor region pairs.

About this clonotype: Its antigen remains unidentified. A junction boundary mismatches the germline segment, possibly from a read error.

Unsorted bulk tissue, about 17-33 mg of it, served as the source for co-extraction of RNA and DNA. Chronic HBV infection, which was untreated, was present in the patients. cDNA specific to TCR beta was made from 500 ng of total RNA, with a constant-region primer employed for priming. The TCR beta library was amplified through three nested multiplex PCR rounds in a modified ARM-PCR procedure. Use of TRBV1-TRBV30 forward primers with a C-beta reverse primer characterized the first two PCR rounds, which lasted about 10 cycles each. TCRdb independently ran MiXCR on the multiplex PCR reads; one entry per CDR3 protein. The table records about 44,000 distinct CDR3 sequences, 60% to 80% of them present only once. The V gene's germline CDR1 is ENHRY and CDR2 SYGVKD. The CDR3 length is 14 residues.

What was sequenced was tumor-adjacent normal liver tissue. The TCR was taken from a woman in her twenties or thirties with primary liver carcinoma and hepatitis B virus infection. The chain links TRBV10-3 to TRBJ2-7; a weak D match, TRBD1 (6 bases). CDR3: CAIKEDSYSHEQYF. The CDR3 region has the DNA TGTGCCATTAAAGAGGACAGTTACTCCCACGAGCAGTACTTC.